Listed here are 8 T cell receptor beta chains from one sample, sequenced in a study of T cells in localized non-small cell lung cancer. Sequencing used immunoSEQ multiplex PCR; TCRdb keeps in-frame clones, though not all of them. The sample includes over 70,000 clones, roughly 93% of them seen just once. This specimen was PBMCs, taken before any cancer treatment. The receptors were sampled from a woman aged 40-69 years with stage II squamous cell lung carcinoma.

V is TRBV4-2 and J is TRBJ2-1, with D perhaps being TRBD1 or TRBD2 (5 bases each). CDR3 length: 11 amino acids. V dropped 1 base and J dropped 14 bases, with 9 bases sitting between them. Germline V CDR1 and CDR2: LGHNA, YNFKEQ. The CDR3 sequence is CASSQGDVKFF. The DNA of the CDR3 is TGTGCCAGCAGCCAAGGGGACGTAAAGTTCTTC.

The chain couples TRBV19 to TRBJ2-2; D might be TRBD1 or TRBD2, each matching 5 bases. The V end was cut by 6 bases, the J end by 3 bases, with 14 bases between. This CDR3 has 15 residues. Germline V gives CDR1 LNHDA, CDR2 SQIVND (reference sequence). As DNA, the CDR3 is TGTGCCAGTAGACTAGACAGCCTCTACACCGGGGAGCTGTTTTTT. Translated, it gives CASRLDSLYTGELFF. The full variable domain, rest sourced from reference TRBV19 and TRBJ2-2, is DGGITQSPKYLFRKEGQNVTLSCEQNLNHDAMYWYRQDPGQGLRLIYYSQIVNDFQKGDIAEGYSVSREKKESFPLTVTSAQKNPTAFYLCASRLDSLYTGELFFGEGSRLTVL.

The V and J genes are TRBV7-9 and TRBJ2-4; D is uncertain. The V and J ends lost 4 bases and 10 bases respectively, with 8 bases between them. There are 11 residues in the CDR3. Per the germline V gene, CDR1 is SEHNR and CDR2 is FQNEAQ (reference sequence). Here the CDR3 DNA reads TGTGCCAGCAGCTCCGGGTCTATTCAGTACTTC. This sequence encodes CASSSGSIQYF.

The CDR3: CSASGTGTYEQYF. CDR3 in DNA: TGCAGCGCCTCCGGGACAGGAACCTACGAGCAGTACTTC. The chain employs TRBV29-1 and TRBJ2-7, with 8 bases fitting TRBD1. Germline V gene sequence: CDR1 SQVTM, CDR2 ANQGSEA. The CDR3 loop spans 13 amino acids. The ends lost 7 bases at V and 2 bases at J; junction bases unmatched: 7.

V and J are TRBV5-4 and TRBJ1-2, with 7 bases identical to TRBD1. V gave up 0 bases and J gave up 4 bases; unmatched junction bases: 3. Germline assignment: CDR1 SGHNT and CDR2 YYREEE (reference sequence). This CDR3 contains 14 residues. The CDR3: CASSLGGTAYGYTF. For the CDR3, the DNA is TGTGCCAGCAGCTTGGGAGGGACAGCCTATGGCTACACCTTC.

The J gene is TRBJ2-3, the V gene TRBV20-1; TRBD2 agrees at 8 bases. Losses at the gene ends were 6 bases for V and 14 bases for J; bases not matched to a gene: 10. The length of the CDR3 is 11 residues. Germline-derived CDR1 and CDR2 are DFQATT and SNEGSKA (reference sequence). The CDR3 protein is CSAKLREELYF. The CDR3 DNA reads TGCAGTGCGAAGCTGCGGGAGGAACTGTATTTT.

This sequence joins TRBV7-8 and TRBJ1-5; 7 bases are shared with TRBD1. With V trimmed by 3 bases and J by 7 bases, 3 bases remained unmatched. The CDR3 covers 13 residues. Germline CDR1 is SGHVS and CDR2 is FQNEAQ. CDR3 loop: CASSFDRVQPQHF. CDR3 bases: TGTGCCAGCAGCTTTGACAGGGTCCAGCCCCAGCATTTT.

The V call is TRBV6-1, the J call TRBJ2-7, with D unresolved. Germline V gives CDR1 MNHNS, CDR2 SASEGT. The CDR3 spans 17 residues. Trimming removed 3 bases from V and 0 bases from J, with 18 bases in between. The CDR3 reads CASSDPLMAGASYEQYF. Here the CDR3 DNA reads TGTGCCAGCAGTGACCCCTTGATGGCAGGTGCCTCCTACGAGCAGTACTTC.